Each of the 21 T cell receptor beta chains below was sequenced from the same sample in a study of response to subunit inactivated influenza vaccine. TCRdb called the RT-PCR reads again in MiXCR, with one record for every CDR3 protein. The sample has about 520,000 distinct CDR3 sequences, roughly 7.9% seen once. The sequencing used PBMCs from blood, collected roughly 24 months after vaccination. The receptors were gathered from a man aged 50 to 69 who received an inactivated influenza vaccine.

This clonotype was detected a few times. The rearrangement uses TRBV5-1 and TRBJ2-1, with D hard to call. The CDR3 totals 18 residues. Germline CDR1 is SGHRS and CDR2 is YFSETQ. V dropped 6 bases and J dropped 1 base, with 23 bases sitting between them. CDR3 sequence (DNA): TGCGCCAGCACAAACCTCCCGGCCTCGGCGGCTTCCTACAATGAGCAGTTCTTC. Its translation is CASTNLPASAASYNEQFF. Filled out from reference TRBV5-1 and TRBJ2-1, the complete variable domain reads KAGVTQTPRYLIKTRGQQVTLSCSPISGHRSVSWYQQTPGQGLQFLFEYFSETQRNKGNFPGRFSGRQFSNSRSEMNVSTLELGDSALYLCASTNLPASAASYNEQFFGPGTRLTVL.

The chain combines TRBV6-6 with TRBJ2-7, with D possibly being TRBD2 (6 bases). The CDR3 is 13 residues long. Trimming removed 9 bases from V and 6 bases from J, with 18 bases in between. CDR1 is MNHNY and CDR2 is SVGAGI in the germline V gene (reference sequence). The CDR3 sequence is CASRDSIALEQYF. CDR3 coding DNA: TGTGCCAGTCGGGACTCCATCGCCCTCGAGCAGTACTTC.

In its sample, this clonotype was seen once. The chain combines TRBV5-1 with TRBJ2-7, with D perhaps being TRBD1 or TRBD2 (5 bases each). The CDR3 loop spans 16 amino acids. Germline V CDR1 and CDR2: SGHRS, YFSETQ. V was pared by 0 bases and J by 7 bases, with 20 bases between. The CDR3 here is CASSLAGAGSSGEQYF. CDR3 DNA: TGCGCCAGCAGCTTGGCCGGGGCAGGGTCCTCGGGGGAGCAGTACTTC.

The chain combines TRBV20-1 with TRBJ2-7, with 9 bases lining up with TRBD2. V lost 3 bases to trimming and J lost 6 bases; unmatched junction nucleotides: 15. The CDR3 has 16 amino acids. The germline V gene encodes CDR1 DFQATT and CDR2 SNEGSKA (reference sequence). CDR3 loop: CSARTPDASGTTEQYF. CDR3 sequence (DNA): TGCAGTGCTAGGACCCCTGACGCTAGCGGGACTACCGAGCAGTACTTC.

This clonotype was seen many times. The chain joins TRBV29-1 to TRBJ1-2; D unresolved. CDR3 length equals 11 residues. Germline CDR1 reads SQVTM; CDR2 reads ANQGSEA. V lost 6 bases and J lost 6, with 11 bases in between. CDR3 DNA sequence: TGCAGCGTCCTACATTCTAATGGCTACACCTTC. Protein product: CSVLHSNGYTF.

This clonotype was observed at least ten times. The chain joins TRBV7-6 to TRBJ2-7; TRBD1 matches 8 bases. CDR1 and CDR2 from the germline V gene are SGHVS and FNYEAQ. This CDR3 is 14 amino acids long. J lost 6 bases, V lost 5 bases, and 9 bases had no gene match. The CDR3 DNA reads TGTGCCAGCAGCCTAGGACAGGGCCAAAGCGAGCAGTACTTC. Encoded protein: CASSLGQGQSEQYF.

This chain joins TRBV10-3 and TRBJ2-5, with D perhaps TRBD2 (7 bases). Germline V gives CDR1 ENHRY, CDR2 SYGVKD. The ends were cut back, 2 bases at V and 1 base at J, with 8 bases in the middle. This CDR3 region has 14 residues. The CDR3 loop is CAISERGAQETQYF. CDR3 coding DNA: TGTGCCATCAGTGAGCGGGGGGCCCAAGAGACCCAGTACTTC.

This clonotype was seen a few times. For the CDR3, the DNA is TGTGCCAGCAGCTTAGTCTTGGGCGAGCAGTACTTC. Translation: CASSLVLGEQYF. The rearrangement joins TRBV7-2 to TRBJ2-7; D unresolved. Germline CDR1 and CDR2: SGHTA and FQGNSA. This CDR3 spans 12 amino acids. Trimming removed 1 base from V and 6 bases from J, with 7 bases in between.

This clonotype has just a few counts. The chain uses TRBV3-1 and TRBJ2-3; 8 bases map to TRBD1. Germline CDR1 is LGHDT and CDR2 is YNNKEL (reference sequence). CDR3 length: 14 residues. The trim removed 4 bases at V and 6 bases at J, leaving 6 bases unmatched. The CDR3 nucleotides read TGTGCCAGCAGCCTCAGGGGGCAAGCTGATACGCAGTATTTT. Amino acids: CASSLRGQADTQYF.

V gene TRBV28 combines with J gene TRBJ1-6; 7 nucleotides match TRBD1. The J segment lost 3 bases and the V segment lost 6 bases, leaving 20 bases of the junction unmatched. Germline V CDR1 and CDR2: MDHEN, SYDVKM. The CDR3 is 20 residues long. DNA for the CDR3: TGTGCCAGCAGCATTAGTCCAGGGGGAGAGGGGTCTAACTATAATTCACCCCTCCACTTT. Its protein product is CASSISPGGEGSNYNSPLHF.

This clonotype was observed a few times. The chain uses TRBV12-3 or TRBV12-4 and TRBJ2-5; 9 nucleotides match TRBD2. Losses at the gene ends were 6 bases for V and 5 bases for J; bases not matched to a gene: 4. This CDR3 has 13 residues. CDR3 nucleotides: TGTGCCAGCAGGAGCGGGGGGTCGGAGACCCAGTACTTC. Translation gives CASRSGGSETQYF.

The sample holds many counts of this clonotype. V is TRBV25-1 and J is TRBJ1-6; no reliable D call. This CDR3 contains 14 residues. Germline lookup yields CDR1 MGHDK and CDR2 SYGVNS. Trimming removed 2 bases at V and 8 bases at J, with 10 bases between. The CDR3 protein is CASSEQPSHSPLHF. CDR3 sequence (DNA): TGTGCCAGCAGTGAACAGCCTTCACATTCACCCCTCCACTTT.

The chain joins TRBV12-3 or TRBV12-4 to TRBJ2-3; TRBD2 might be the D (6 bases). The CDR3 runs to 15 residues. V was clipped by 5 bases and J by 4 bases, with 16 bases between them. Written as DNA, the CDR3 is TGTGCCAGCAGTCCAACAGCGGGTCCCGCAGATACGCAGTATTTT. Translating it yields CASSPTAGPADTQYF.

The V call is TRBV20-1, the J call TRBJ2-5; 7 bases agree with TRBD2. Trimming removed 5 bases from V and 0 bases from J; junction bases left unmatched: 9. This CDR3 has 15 amino acids. Germline CDR1 is DFQATT and CDR2 is SNEGSKA (reference sequence). This chain's CDR3 is CSAGIWRGNQETQYF. Written as DNA, the CDR3 is TGCAGTGCTGGGATTTGGCGGGGGAACCAAGAGACCCAGTACTTC.

This clonotype was found a few times. CDR3 coding DNA: TGTGCCAGCAGCGCCAGGGGGCGCGGCACCGGGGAGCTGTTTTTT. This sequence encodes CASSARGRGTGELFF. This chain uses TRBV9 with TRBJ2-2; 8 nucleotides align to TRBD1. This CDR3 spans 15 amino acids. The V segment lost 3 bases and the J segment 4 bases; nucleotides outside the gene matches: 5. Germline V gives CDR1 SGDLS, CDR2 YYNGEE.

This clonotype was seen ten or more times. This sequence joins TRBV9 and TRBJ2-7, with D unresolved. The CDR3 extends over 15 amino acids. V lost 0 bases and J lost 1, with 11 bases in between. Germline V CDR1 and CDR2: SGDLS, YYNGEE. In DNA, the CDR3 is TGTGCCAGCAGCGTAGGTGTCGGACGATCCTACGAGCAGTACTTC. Translation gives CASSVGVGRSYEQYF.

The chain has TRBV2 and TRBJ2-4; D is uncertain. Deletions cut 4 bases from V and 9 bases from J, with 7 bases between. Germline values: CDR1 SNHLY, CDR2 FYNNEI. This CDR3 contains 11 residues. The chain's CDR3 is CASSGPLIQYF. CDR3 DNA: TGTGCCAGCAGTGGCCCACTCATTCAGTACTTC.

A few counts support this clonotype. The chain recombines TRBV7-2 with TRBJ2-7, with TRBD2 identical over 13 bases. Unmatched junction bases numbered 6, after V lost 4 bases and J lost 3 bases. The CDR3 totals 16 residues. The V gene's germline CDR1 is SGHTA and CDR2 FQGNSA. The DNA of the CDR3 is TGTGCCAGCAGCTGGACTAGCGGGGGTACCCTCTACGAGCAGTACTTC. It encodes CASSWTSGGTLYEQYF. Variable domain in full (rest from reference TRBV7-2 and TRBJ2-7): GAGVSQSPSNKVTEKGKDVELRCDPISGHTALYWYRQSLGQGLEFLIYFQGNSAPDKSGLPSDRFSAERTGGSVSTLTIQRTQQEDSAVYLCASSWTSGGTLYEQYFGPGTRLTVT.

The chain is built from TRBV10-3 and TRBJ1-1; 7 bases match TRBD1. This CDR3 is built from 13 residues. Germline V gene data show CDR1 as ENHRY and CDR2 as SYGVKD. V lost 0 bases, J lost 8 bases, and 3 bases stayed unmatched. CDR3 DNA sequence: TGTGCCATCAGTGAGTCCAGGGGACAGGAAGCTTTCTTT. This encodes CAISESRGQEAFF.

The chain uses TRBV12-3 or TRBV12-4 and TRBJ2-5, with 10 bases aligning to TRBD2. V lost 5 bases, J lost 3 bases, and 3 bases stayed unmatched. The CDR3 runs to 14 residues. The CDR3, as DNA: TGTGCCAGCAGTGCGGGACTAGCGAAAGAGACCCAGTACTTC. Translating it yields CASSAGLAKETQYF.

This clonotype came up a few times. The V call is TRBV12-3 or TRBV12-4, the J call TRBJ2-2; D not certain. The CDR3 extends over 20 amino acids. Trimming removed 5 bases from V and 4 bases from J, with 29 bases in between. The DNA of the CDR3 is TGTGCCAGCAGTCGGCGACTTCCCCCCAACTTCCCCAACTCCACCGGGGAGCTGTTTTTT. It encodes CASSRRLPPNFPNSTGELFF.